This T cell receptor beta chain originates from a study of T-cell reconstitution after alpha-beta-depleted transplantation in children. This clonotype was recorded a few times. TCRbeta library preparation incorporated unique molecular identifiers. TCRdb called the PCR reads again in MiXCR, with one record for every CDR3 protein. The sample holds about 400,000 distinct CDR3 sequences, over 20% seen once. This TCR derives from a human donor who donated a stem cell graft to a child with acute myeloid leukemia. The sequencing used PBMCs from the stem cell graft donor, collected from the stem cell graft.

The CDR3 protein is CASSATSGRPNEQFF. The CDR3 region has the DNA TGTGCCAGCAGCGCAACTAGCGGGAGGCCGAATGAGCAGTTCTTC. The chain carries TRBV12-3 or TRBV12-4 and TRBJ2-1, with TRBD2 identical over 12 bases. V lost 6 bases and J lost 7; bases outside the gene matches: 7. The CDR3 runs to 15 residues.